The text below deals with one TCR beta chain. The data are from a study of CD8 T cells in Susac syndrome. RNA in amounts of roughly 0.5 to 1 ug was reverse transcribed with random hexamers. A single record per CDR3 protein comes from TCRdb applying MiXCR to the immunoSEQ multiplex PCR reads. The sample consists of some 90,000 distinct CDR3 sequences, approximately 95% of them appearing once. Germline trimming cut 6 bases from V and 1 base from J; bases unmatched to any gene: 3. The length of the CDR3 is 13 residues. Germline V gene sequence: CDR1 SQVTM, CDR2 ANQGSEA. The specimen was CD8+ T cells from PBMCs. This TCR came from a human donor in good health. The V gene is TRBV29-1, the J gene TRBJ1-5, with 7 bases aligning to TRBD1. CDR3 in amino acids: CSVQGESNQPQHF. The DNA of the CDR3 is TGCAGCGTGCAGGGGGAAAGCAATCAGCCCCAGCATTTT. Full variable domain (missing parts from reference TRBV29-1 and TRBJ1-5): SAVISQKPSRDICQRGTSLTIQCQVDSQVTMMFWYRQQPGQSLTLIATANQGSEATYESGFVIDKFPISRPNLTFSTLTVSNMSPEDSSIYLCSVQGESNQPQHFGDGTRLSIL.